Shown below are 21 T cell receptor beta chains from a single sample sequenced in a study of response to subunit inactivated influenza vaccine. TCRdb re-analysed the RT-PCR reads in MiXCR, keeping a single row per CDR3 protein. This table holds under 550,000 distinct CDR3 sequences, approximately 7.7% found once. The sequencing here drew on PBMCs from blood, taken 23 to 25 months after vaccination. Receptors were obtained from a man between 50 and 75 years old who received an inactivated influenza vaccine.

The chain employs TRBV5-1 and TRBJ1-6; the D gene is possibly TRBD1 (5 bases). The CDR3 extends over 15 amino acids. Trimming shortened V by 0 bases and J by 7 bases, and 11 bases separated the two germline ends. Germline CDR1 SGHRS, CDR2 YFSETQ. The CDR3 loop is CASSLEEGRNSPLHF. Written as DNA, the CDR3 is TGCGCCAGCAGCTTGGAGGAGGGGAGGAATTCACCCCTCCACTTT. The full variable domain, its missing parts supplied by reference TRBV5-1 and TRBJ1-6, is KAGVTQTPRYLIKTRGQQVTLSCSPISGHRSVSWYQQTPGQGLQFLFEYFSETQRNKGNFPGRFSGRQFSNSRSEMNVSTLELGDSALYLCASSLEEGRNSPLHFGNGTRLTVT.

This clonotype came up a few times. The chain combines TRBV12-3 or TRBV12-4 with TRBJ2-1, with D perhaps TRBD1 (6 bases). This CDR3 has 15 amino acids. Trimming left V 5 bases short and J 2 bases short, with 13 bases between. The chain's CDR3 is CASSPQGSPYNEQFF. In DNA, the CDR3 is TGTGCCAGCAGTCCACAGGGTTCCCCCTACAATGAGCAGTTCTTC.

The CDR3 coding sequence is TGTGCCAGCACCCCGGGACCTTATAGCAATCAGCCCCAGCATTTT. Encoded protein: CASTPGPYSNQPQHF. The V call is TRBV5-5, the J call TRBJ1-5, with D perhaps TRBD1 (5 bases). Trimming took 6 bases from V and 0 from J, leaving 13 bases between them. The CDR3 has 15 residues. Germline values: CDR1 SGHKS, CDR2 YYEKEE (reference sequence).

This sequence joins TRBV10-3 and TRBJ2-7, with D possibly TRBD1 on 6 matching bases. The CDR3 totals 15 residues. The germline V gene has CDR1 ENHRY and CDR2 SYGVKD. Deletions cut 5 bases from V and 4 bases from J, with 18 bases between. The CDR3 sequence is CAISPRGGHDYEQYF. The CDR3 DNA sequence: TGTGCCATCAGTCCCCGAGGGGGACACGATTACGAGCAGTACTTC.

The table lists this clonotype with a few counts. V and J are TRBV7-2 and TRBJ2-7, with 9 bases aligning to TRBD1. The CDR3 is 16 residues long. The V and J ends lost 0 bases and 3 bases, in that order; junction bases with no gene match: 6. Germline CDR1 reads SGHTA; CDR2 reads FQGNSA. In DNA, the CDR3 is TGTGCCAGCAGCTTAGCTACAGGGGGCCTAGGCTACGAGCAGTACTTC. It encodes CASSLATGGLGYEQYF.

This clonotype appeared a few times. The chain combines TRBV6-2 or TRBV6-3 with TRBJ2-1; the match to TRBD1 covers 8 bases. In germline, CDR1 is MNHEY, CDR2 SVGEGT. V trimming: 0 bases; J trimming: 1 base; junction bases outside the gene matches: 17. CDR3 size: 21 residues. This CDR3 is CASSYSRPQGARGFSYNEQFF. CDR3 coding DNA: TGTGCCAGCAGTTACTCGAGGCCCCAGGGGGCCCGGGGATTTTCCTACAATGAGCAGTTCTTC.

This clonotype was detected ten times or more. The V and J genes are TRBV24-1 and TRBJ1-1; no reliable D call. CDR1 and CDR2 (germline): KGHDR, SFDVKD. V gave up 5 bases and J gave up 3 bases, with 9 bases separating them. The CDR3 runs to 13 residues. The CDR3 here is CATSVGRDTEAFF. In DNA, the CDR3 is TGTGCCACCAGTGTGGGGAGGGACACTGAAGCTTTCTTT.

This clonotype was seen many times. CDR3 coding DNA: TGCAGTGCTGAAGGCGCGACGCCAGCTGAAGCTTTCTTT. Amino acid sequence: CSAEGATPAEAFF. This sequence joins TRBV20-1 and TRBJ1-1; D remains unclear. The V end lost 5 bases, the J end lost 6 bases, and 16 bases lay between the germline ends. From germline, CDR1 is DFQATT and CDR2 SNEGSKA (reference sequence). The CDR3 covers 13 residues.

This clonotype was counted between two and nine times. The genes are TRBV12-3 or TRBV12-4 and TRBJ2-3, with D hard to call. Deletions cut 2 bases from V and 0 bases from J, with 9 bases between. This CDR3 has 15 residues. CDR3 protein: CASSLTYRSTDTQYF. The CDR3 DNA follows: TGTGCCAGCAGTTTAACGTATCGGAGCACAGATACGCAGTATTTT.

This clonotype has a count of ten or more. This sequence joins TRBV29-1 and TRBJ2-1; 11 nucleotides match TRBD2. J lost 6 bases, V lost 6 bases, and 7 bases had no gene match. The V gene's germline CDR1 is SQVTM and CDR2 ANQGSEA. CDR3 size: 14 residues. The CDR3 loop reads CSVSLSGGANEQFF. CDR3 sequence (DNA): TGCAGCGTGTCACTTAGCGGGGGGGCCAATGAGCAGTTCTTC.

The chain carries TRBV29-1 and TRBJ1-5; D is ambiguous. Trimming removed 1 base at V and 4 bases at J, with 8 bases between. The CDR3 totals 13 residues. Germline assignment: CDR1 SQVTM and CDR2 ANQGSEA. The CDR3 spells CSVEVGRNQPQHF. Written as DNA, the CDR3 is TGCAGCGTTGAAGTGGGGAGGAATCAGCCCCAGCATTTT.

The DNA of the CDR3 is TGCAGTGCTAGAGTTCTAGCGGCTAGCACAGATACGCAGTATTTT. The encoded protein is CSARVLAASTDTQYF. The V call is TRBV20-1, the J call TRBJ2-3; 7 bases map to TRBD2. The CDR3 loop spans 15 amino acids. The V and J ends lost 1 base and 0 bases, in that order; junction bases with no gene match: 4. Germline-derived CDR1 and CDR2 are DFQATT and SNEGSKA (reference sequence).

V usage is TRBV20-1 and J usage is TRBJ2-1; D remains unclear. Germline V gene lookup returns CDR1 DFQATT and CDR2 SNEGSKA (reference sequence). The CDR3 is 11 residues long. Trimming removed 3 bases at V and 8 bases at J, with 8 bases between. CDR3 sequence (DNA): TGCAGTGCTAGTATAGACGATGAGCAGTTCTTC. Its translation is CSASIDDEQFF.

The gene calls are TRBV20-1 and TRBJ1-2, with a tentative D call TRBD1 (6 bases). The length of the CDR3 is 12 residues. Germline CDR1 is DFQATT and CDR2 is SNEGSKA (reference sequence). The germline V and J ends were trimmed by 6 bases and 7 bases, with 15 bases remaining between them. The CDR3 protein is CSAPRLDSGYTF. As DNA, the CDR3 is TGCAGTGCCCCTAGGTTGGACAGTGGCTACACCTTC.

CDR3 in DNA: TGTGCCAGCAGCCCCGGGACAGTACCAGCCTACGAGCAGTACTTC. Its protein product is CASSPGTVPAYEQYF. This rearrangement joins TRBV5-5 to TRBJ2-7; 7 nucleotides agree with TRBD1. The J segment lost 2 bases and the V segment lost 4 bases, leaving 9 bases of the junction unmatched. This CDR3 region has 15 residues. In germline, CDR1 is SGHKS, CDR2 YYEKEE (reference sequence).

In the case of this clonotype: Since a much larger clone is just one base distant, this may be a read error. This chain uses TRBV28 with TRBJ2-3; no firm D call. V lost 7 bases and J 2 bases, leaving 4 bases between the germline ends. CDR1 is MDHEN and CDR2 is SYDVKM in the germline V gene. CDR3 size: 11 residues. The CDR3 is CASTYTDTQYF. DNA for the CDR3: TGTGCCAGCACCTACACAGATACGCAGTATTTT.

The sample holds a few counts of this clonotype. The chain combines TRBV20-1 with TRBJ1-1; no clear D gene. Trimming stripped 3 bases from V and 2 bases from J, with 16 bases between. Germline CDR1 DFQATT, CDR2 SNEGSKA (reference sequence). CDR3 length: 15 residues. CDR3 bases: TGCAGTGCTAGGGACCTAAGGGCAGTCAACACTGAAGCTTTCTTT. Its translation: CSARDLRAVNTEAFF.

This clonotype has a handful of counts. The chain is built from TRBV12-3 or TRBV12-4 and TRBJ1-6; no firm D call. The CDR3 covers 14 residues. Trimming cost V 5 bases and J 7 bases, with 12 bases left between them. DNA for the CDR3: TGTGCCAGCAGTCCGGCCGCAAGAAATTCACCCCTCCACTTT. Translation gives CASSPAARNSPLHF.

This clonotype appeared a few times. This sequence joins TRBV9 and TRBJ2-1; D remains unclear. The V gene's germline CDR1 is SGDLS and CDR2 YYNGEE. The CDR3 is 15 residues long. Trimming removed 0 bases at V and 0 bases at J, with 7 bases between. The CDR3 region is CASSVAAGSYNEQFF. DNA for the CDR3: TGTGCCAGCAGCGTAGCGGCTGGCTCCTACAATGAGCAGTTCTTC. Drawing the rest from reference TRBV9 and TRBJ2-1, the complete variable domain is DSGVTQTPKHLITATGQRVTLRCSPRSGDLSVYWYQQSLDQGLQFLIQYYNGEERAKGNILERFSAQQFPDLHSELNLSSLELGDSALYFCASSVAAGSYNEQFFGPGTRLTVL.

This clonotype was counted many times. The chain employs TRBV21-1 and TRBJ1-1. TRBV21-1 is a documented pseudogene. The CDR3 consists of 16 residues. The CDR3 is CASSPPGPSGNTEAFF. The CDR3 DNA reads as TGTGCCAGCAGCCCCCCCGGGCCTTCCGGGAACACTGAAGCTTTCTTT.

The V and J genes are TRBV29-1 and TRBJ2-7, with TRBD1 identical over 8 bases. The germline CDR1 and CDR2 sequences are SQVTM and ANQGSEA. CDR3 length equals 14 residues. The V segment lost 1 base and the J segment 5 bases; nucleotides outside the gene matches: 7. The CDR3 spells CSVEVGTGADEQYF. The DNA for the CDR3 is TGCAGCGTTGAAGTTGGGACAGGAGCCGACGAGCAGTACTTC.